The sequence of this T cell receptor beta chain was determined in a study of regulatory T cells in long-lasting Graves disease. Findings and limits, study-wide: TRBV28, TRBJ1-2 and TRBJ2-5 were favored in persistent disease.

Time point here: newly diagnosed GD, antithyroid drugs for less than 3 months. With RNA extracted from PBMCs as input, the TCR library was made. Xi'an, China, was home to the endocrinology department that provided patients. With respect to this clonotype: Its antigen is unknown.

The TCR beta library used iRepertoire HTBI primers with Arm-PCR amplification of CDR3. TCRdb passed the multiplex PCR reads through MiXCR, listing each CDR3 protein once. The sample comprises approximately 310,000 distinct CDR3 sequences, about 18% of which are singletons, and 38% rests with the top ten. The CDR3 has 15 residues. Germline V CDR1 and CDR2: SGHTA, FQGNSA. V lost 1 base, J lost 7 bases, and 17 bases lay in between. The sample consisted of peripheral blood mononuclear cells (PBMCs), taken at new diagnosis, from a patient treated with antithyroid drugs. V and J are TRBV7-2 and TRBJ2-7; D call uncertain. This receptor was identified in a female donor with Graves disease. CDR3 in DNA: TGTGCCAGCAGCTTAGAATTTGGGCCGGGTGGGGAGCAGTACTTC. It encodes CASSLEFGPGGEQYF.